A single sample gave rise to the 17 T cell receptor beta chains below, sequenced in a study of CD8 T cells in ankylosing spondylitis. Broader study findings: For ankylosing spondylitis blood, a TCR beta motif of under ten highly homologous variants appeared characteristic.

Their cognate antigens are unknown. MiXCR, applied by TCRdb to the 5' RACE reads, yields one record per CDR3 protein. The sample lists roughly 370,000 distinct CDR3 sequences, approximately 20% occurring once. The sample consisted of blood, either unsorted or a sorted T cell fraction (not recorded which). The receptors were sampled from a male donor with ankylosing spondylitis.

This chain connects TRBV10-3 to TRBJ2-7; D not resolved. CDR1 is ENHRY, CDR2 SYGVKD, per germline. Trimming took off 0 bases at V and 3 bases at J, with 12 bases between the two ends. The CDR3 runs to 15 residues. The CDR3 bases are TGTGCCATCAGTGAGTCTGGGGTTAGAGGCTACGAGCAGTACTTC. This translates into CAISESGVRGYEQYF.

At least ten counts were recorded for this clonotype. The CDR3 DNA reads TGTGCCAGCAGCGCCCGACTAGCGGGAGGCTACGAGCAGTACTTC. Translating it yields CASSARLAGGYEQYF. The chain carries TRBV6-1 and TRBJ2-7; 13 positions agree with TRBD2. The CDR3 spans 15 residues. J lost 3 bases, V lost 6 bases, and 5 bases had no gene match. CDR1 is MNHNS, CDR2 SASEGT, per germline.

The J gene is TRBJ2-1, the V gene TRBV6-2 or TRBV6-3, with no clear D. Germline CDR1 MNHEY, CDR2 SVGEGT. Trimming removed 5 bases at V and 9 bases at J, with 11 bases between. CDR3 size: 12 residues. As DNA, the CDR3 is TGTGCCAGCAGTCCGACACGGGCTGAGCAGTTCTTC. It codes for CASSPTRAEQFF.

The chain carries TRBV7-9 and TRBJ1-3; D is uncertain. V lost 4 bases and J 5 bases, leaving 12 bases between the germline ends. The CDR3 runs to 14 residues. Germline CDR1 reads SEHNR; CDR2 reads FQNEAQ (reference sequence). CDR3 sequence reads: CASSSPRPRNTIYF. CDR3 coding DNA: TGTGCCAGCAGCTCCCCCCGCCCGAGAAACACCATATATTTT.

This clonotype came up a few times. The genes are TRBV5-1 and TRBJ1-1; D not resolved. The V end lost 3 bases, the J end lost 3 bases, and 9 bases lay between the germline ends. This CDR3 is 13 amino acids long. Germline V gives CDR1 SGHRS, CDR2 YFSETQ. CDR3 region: CASSSSGDTEAFF. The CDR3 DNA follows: TGCGCCAGCAGCTCTTCAGGAGACACTGAAGCTTTCTTT.

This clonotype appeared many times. In nucleotides, the CDR3 is TGTGCCAGCTCACCAGGGGTCAATGAGCAGTTCTTC. Translated, it gives CASSPGVNEQFF. This sequence joins TRBV18 and TRBJ2-1; no reliable D call. Germline-derived CDR1 and CDR2 are KGHSH and LQKENI. V shed 2 bases and J shed 6 bases, with 5 bases lying between them. The length of the CDR3 is 12 residues.

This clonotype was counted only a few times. The CDR3 protein is CASRIAGGADTQYF. Written as DNA, the CDR3 is TGTGCCAGCAGAATAGCGGGAGGGGCAGATACGCAGTATTTT. The chain couples TRBV2 to TRBJ2-3; 11 positions agree with TRBD2. With V trimmed by 6 bases and J by 4 bases, 3 bases remained unmatched. This CDR3 region has 14 residues. Germline V gene sequence: CDR1 SNHLY, CDR2 FYNNEI.

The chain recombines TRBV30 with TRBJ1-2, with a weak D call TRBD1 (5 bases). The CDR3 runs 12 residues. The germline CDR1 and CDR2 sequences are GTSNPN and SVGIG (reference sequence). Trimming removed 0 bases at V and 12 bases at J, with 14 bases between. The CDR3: CAWSVSGTKDTF. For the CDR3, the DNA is TGTGCCTGGAGTGTATCAGGGACCAAGGACACCTTC.

The CDR3 protein is CASVAVGLAGEEQYF. The CDR3 DNA is TGTGCCAGCGTCGCAGTTGGACTAGCGGGGGAAGAGCAGTACTTC. This chain links TRBV2 with TRBJ2-7; the match to TRBD2 covers 13 bases. The germline gives CDR1 SNHLY, CDR2 FYNNEI. The CDR3 contains 15 residues. V dropped 8 bases and J dropped 7; count of bases not matched to a gene: 11.

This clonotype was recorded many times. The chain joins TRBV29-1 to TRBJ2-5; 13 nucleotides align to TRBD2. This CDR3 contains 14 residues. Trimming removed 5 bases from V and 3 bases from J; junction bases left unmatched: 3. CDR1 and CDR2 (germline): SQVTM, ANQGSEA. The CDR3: CSVPGTSGKETQYF. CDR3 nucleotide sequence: TGCAGCGTTCCCGGGACTAGCGGGAAAGAGACCCAGTACTTC.

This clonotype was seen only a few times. In DNA form, the CDR3 reads TGTGCCAGCAGCTTGAGACTAGCGGGCCCTCCTGAGCAGTTCTTC. Translating gives CASSLRLAGPPEQFF. The gene calls are TRBV11-2 and TRBJ2-1, with 10 bases aligning to TRBD2. Germline V gene data show CDR1 as SGHAT and CDR2 as FQNNGV. J was trimmed by 9 bases and V by 3 bases; bases with no gene match: 8. CDR3 size: 15 residues.

CDR3 in amino acids: CASSWTGVEKLFF. The DNA for the CDR3 is TGTGCCAGCAGCTGGACAGGGGTTGAAAAACTGTTTTTT. The rearrangement joins TRBV7-9 to TRBJ1-4; the match to TRBD1 covers 9 bases. CDR3 size: 13 residues. Germline CDR1 SEHNR, CDR2 FQNEAQ (reference sequence). V was clipped by 4 bases and J by 7 bases; unmatched bases: 1.

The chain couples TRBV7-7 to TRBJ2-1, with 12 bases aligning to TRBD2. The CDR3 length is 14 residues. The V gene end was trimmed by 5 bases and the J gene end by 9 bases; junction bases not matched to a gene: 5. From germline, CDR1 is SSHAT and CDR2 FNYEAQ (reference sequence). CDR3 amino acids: CASSAGLAGSEQFF. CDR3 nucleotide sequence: TGTGCCAGCAGCGCCGGACTAGCGGGAAGTGAGCAGTTCTTC.

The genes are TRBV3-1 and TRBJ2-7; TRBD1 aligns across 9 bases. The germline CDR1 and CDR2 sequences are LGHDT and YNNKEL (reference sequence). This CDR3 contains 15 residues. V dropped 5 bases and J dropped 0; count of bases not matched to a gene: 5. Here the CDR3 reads CASSYRGLSSYEQYF. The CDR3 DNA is TGTGCCAGCAGCTACAGGGGGCTAAGCTCCTACGAGCAGTACTTC.

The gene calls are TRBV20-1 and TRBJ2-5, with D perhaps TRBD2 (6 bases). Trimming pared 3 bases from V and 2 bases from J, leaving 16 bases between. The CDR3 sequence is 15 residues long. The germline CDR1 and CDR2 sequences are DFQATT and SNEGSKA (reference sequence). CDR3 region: CSASTSASVQETQYF. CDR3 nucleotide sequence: TGCAGTGCTAGTACGTCGGCTAGCGTTCAAGAGACCCAGTACTTC.

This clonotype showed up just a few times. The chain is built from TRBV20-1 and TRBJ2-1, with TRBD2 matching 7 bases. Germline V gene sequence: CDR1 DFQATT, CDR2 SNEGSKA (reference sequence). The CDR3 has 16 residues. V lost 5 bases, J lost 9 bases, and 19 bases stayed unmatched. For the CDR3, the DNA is TGCAGTGCTGCCGTTGGGGCTAGCGGAGGTGGACTTGAGCAGTTCTTC. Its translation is CSAAVGASGGGLEQFF.

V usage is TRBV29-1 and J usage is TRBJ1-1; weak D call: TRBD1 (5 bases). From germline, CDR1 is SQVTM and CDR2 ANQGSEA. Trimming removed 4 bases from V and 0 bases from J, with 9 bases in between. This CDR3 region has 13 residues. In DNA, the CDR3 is TGCAGCGTTGCGCGGGGGGTGAACACTGAAGCTTTCTTT. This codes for CSVARGVNTEAFF.